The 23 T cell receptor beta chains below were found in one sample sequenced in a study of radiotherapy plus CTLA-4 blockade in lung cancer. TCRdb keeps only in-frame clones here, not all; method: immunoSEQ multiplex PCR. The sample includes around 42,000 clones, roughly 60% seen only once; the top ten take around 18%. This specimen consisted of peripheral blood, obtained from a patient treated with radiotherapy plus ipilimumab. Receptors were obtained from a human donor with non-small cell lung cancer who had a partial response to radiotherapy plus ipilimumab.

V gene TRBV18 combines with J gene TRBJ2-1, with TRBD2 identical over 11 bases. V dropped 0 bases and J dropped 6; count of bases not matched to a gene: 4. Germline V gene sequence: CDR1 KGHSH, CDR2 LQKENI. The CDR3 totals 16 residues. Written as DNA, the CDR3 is TGTGCCAGCTCACCACCAGGGCTAGCGGGAGGCAATGAGCAGTTCTTC. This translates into CASSPPGLAGGNEQFF.

The CDR3 DNA is TGCGCCAGCAGCTTGGAACCTAACTCCTACAATGAGCAGTTCTTC. As protein: CASSLEPNSYNEQFF. The chain is built from TRBV5-1 and TRBJ2-1; D is undetermined. The CDR3 consists of 15 residues. The germline V gene encodes CDR1 SGHRS and CDR2 YFSETQ. The V end was cut by 0 bases, the J end by 0 bases, with 7 bases between. The variable domain in full, with the rest retrieved from reference TRBV5-1 and TRBJ2-1, is KAGVTQTPRYLIKTRGQQVTLSCSPISGHRSVSWYQQTPGQGLQFLFEYFSETQRNKGNFPGRFSGRQFSNSRSEMNVSTLELGDSALYLCASSLEPNSYNEQFFGPGTRLTVL.

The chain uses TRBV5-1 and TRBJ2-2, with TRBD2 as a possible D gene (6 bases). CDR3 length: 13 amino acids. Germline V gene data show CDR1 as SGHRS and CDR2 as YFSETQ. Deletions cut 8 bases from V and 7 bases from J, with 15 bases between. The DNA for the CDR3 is TGCGCCAGTAGGGAGGCCGGTGGCGGGGAGCTGTTTTTT. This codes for CASREAGGGELFF.

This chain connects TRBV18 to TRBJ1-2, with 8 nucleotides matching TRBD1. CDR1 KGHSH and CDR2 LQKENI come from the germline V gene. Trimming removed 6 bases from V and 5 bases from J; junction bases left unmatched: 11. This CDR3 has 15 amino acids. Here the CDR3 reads CASSDREHLPYGYTF. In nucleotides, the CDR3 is TGTGCCAGCTCGGACAGGGAGCACCTCCCTTATGGCTACACCTTC. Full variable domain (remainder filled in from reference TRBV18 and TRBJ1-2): NAGVMQNPRHLVRRRGQEARLRCSPMKGHSHVYWYRQLPEEGLKFMVYLQKENIIDESGMPKERFSAEFPKEGPSILRIQQVVRGDSAAYFCASSDREHLPYGYTFGSGTRLTVV.

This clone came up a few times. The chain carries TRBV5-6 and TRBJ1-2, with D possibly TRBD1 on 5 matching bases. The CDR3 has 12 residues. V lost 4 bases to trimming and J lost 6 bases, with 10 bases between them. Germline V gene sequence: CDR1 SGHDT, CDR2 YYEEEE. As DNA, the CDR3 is TGTGCCAGCAGCCCGAAGGGGCATGGCTACACCTTC. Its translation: CASSPKGHGYTF.

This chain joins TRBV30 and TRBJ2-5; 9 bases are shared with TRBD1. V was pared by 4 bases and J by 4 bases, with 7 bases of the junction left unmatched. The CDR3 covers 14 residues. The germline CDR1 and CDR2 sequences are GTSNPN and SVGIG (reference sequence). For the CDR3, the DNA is TGTGCCTGGAATTCGGGACAGGGAGTAGAGACCCAGTACTTC. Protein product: CAWNSGQGVETQYF.

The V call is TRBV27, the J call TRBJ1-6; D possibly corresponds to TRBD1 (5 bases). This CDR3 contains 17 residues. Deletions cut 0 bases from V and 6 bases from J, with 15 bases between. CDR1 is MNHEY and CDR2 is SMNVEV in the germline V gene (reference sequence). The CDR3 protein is CASSLSGGRRVNSPLHF. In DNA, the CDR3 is TGTGCCAGCAGTTTATCGGGGGGAAGGAGGGTTAATTCACCCCTCCACTTT.

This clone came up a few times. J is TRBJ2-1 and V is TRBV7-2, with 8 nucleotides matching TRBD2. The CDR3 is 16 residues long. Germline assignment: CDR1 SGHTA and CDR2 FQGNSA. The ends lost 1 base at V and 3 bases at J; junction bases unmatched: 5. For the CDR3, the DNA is TGTGCCAGCAGCTTAGTCGGGGGGGGCTTCTACAATGAGCAGTTCTTC. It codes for CASSLVGGGFYNEQFF. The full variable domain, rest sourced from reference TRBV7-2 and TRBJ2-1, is GAGVSQSPSNKVTEKGKDVELRCDPISGHTALYWYRQSLGQGLEFLIYFQGNSAPDKSGLPSDRFSAERTGGSVSTLTIQRTQQEDSAVYLCASSLVGGGFYNEQFFGPGTRLTVL.

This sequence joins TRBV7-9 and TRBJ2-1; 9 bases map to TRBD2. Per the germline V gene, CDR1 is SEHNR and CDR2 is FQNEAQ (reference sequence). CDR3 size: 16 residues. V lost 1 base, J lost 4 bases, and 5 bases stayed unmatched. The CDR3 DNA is TGTGCCAGCAGCTTAGGATCAGCGGGGGGATACAATGAGCAGTTCTTC. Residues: CASSLGSAGGYNEQFF.

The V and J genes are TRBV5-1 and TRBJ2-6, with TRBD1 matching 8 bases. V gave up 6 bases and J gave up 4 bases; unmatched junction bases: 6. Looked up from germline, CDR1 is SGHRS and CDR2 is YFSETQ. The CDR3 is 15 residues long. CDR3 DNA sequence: TGCGCCAGCACTCAGGGGGCGCAAGGGGCCAACGTCCTGACTTTC. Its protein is CASTQGAQGANVLTF.

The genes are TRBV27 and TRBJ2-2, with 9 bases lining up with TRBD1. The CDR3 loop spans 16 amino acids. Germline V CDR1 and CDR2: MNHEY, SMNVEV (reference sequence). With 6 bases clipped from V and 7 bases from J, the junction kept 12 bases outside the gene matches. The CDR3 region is CASRNWDRVVIGELFF. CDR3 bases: TGTGCCAGCAGGAACTGGGACAGGGTGGTTATCGGGGAGCTGTTTTTT.

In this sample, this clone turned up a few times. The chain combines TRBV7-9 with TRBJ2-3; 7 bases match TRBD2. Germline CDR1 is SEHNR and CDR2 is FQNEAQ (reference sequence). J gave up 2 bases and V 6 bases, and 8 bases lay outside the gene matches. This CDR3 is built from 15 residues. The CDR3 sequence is CASSSTSAFTDTQYF. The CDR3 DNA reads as TGTGCCAGCAGTTCCACTAGCGCGTTCACAGATACGCAGTATTTT.

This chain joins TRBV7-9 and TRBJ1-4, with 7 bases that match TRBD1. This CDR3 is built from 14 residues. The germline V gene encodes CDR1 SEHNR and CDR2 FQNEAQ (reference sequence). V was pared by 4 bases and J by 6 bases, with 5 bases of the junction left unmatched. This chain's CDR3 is CASSSPGTDEKLFF. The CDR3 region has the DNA TGTGCCAGCAGCTCGCCCGGGACAGATGAAAAACTGTTTTTT.

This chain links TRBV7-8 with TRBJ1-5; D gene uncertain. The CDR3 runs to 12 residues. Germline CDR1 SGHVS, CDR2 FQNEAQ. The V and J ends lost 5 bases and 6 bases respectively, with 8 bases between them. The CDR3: CASSREFQPQHF. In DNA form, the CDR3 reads TGTGCCAGCAGCCGTGAGTTTCAGCCCCAGCATTTT.

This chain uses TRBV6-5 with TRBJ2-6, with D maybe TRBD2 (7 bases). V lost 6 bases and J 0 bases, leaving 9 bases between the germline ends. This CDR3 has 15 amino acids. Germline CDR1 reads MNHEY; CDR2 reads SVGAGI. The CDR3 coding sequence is TGTGCCAGCAGGGGGGGGGCCTCTGGGGCCAACGTCCTGACTTTC. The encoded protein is CASRGGASGANVLTF.

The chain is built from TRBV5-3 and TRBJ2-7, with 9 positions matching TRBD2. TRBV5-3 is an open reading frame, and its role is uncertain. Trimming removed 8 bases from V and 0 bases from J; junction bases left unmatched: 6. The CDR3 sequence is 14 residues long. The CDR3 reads CASSASGDSYEQYF. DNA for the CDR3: TGTGCCAGCAGCGCTAGCGGGGACTCCTACGAGCAGTACTTC.

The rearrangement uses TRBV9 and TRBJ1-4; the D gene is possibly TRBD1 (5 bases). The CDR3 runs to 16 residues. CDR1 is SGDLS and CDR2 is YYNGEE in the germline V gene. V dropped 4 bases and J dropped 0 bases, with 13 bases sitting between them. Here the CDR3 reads CASSSDGGATNEKLFF. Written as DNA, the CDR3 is TGTGCCAGCAGCTCTGATGGAGGGGCAACTAATGAAAAACTGTTTTTT.

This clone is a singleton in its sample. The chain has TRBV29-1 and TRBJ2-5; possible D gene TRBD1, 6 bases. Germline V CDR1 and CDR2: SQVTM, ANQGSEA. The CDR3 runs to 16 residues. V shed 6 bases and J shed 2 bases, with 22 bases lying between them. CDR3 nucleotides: TGCAGCGTGGACCTCGTGGGGGCGGTGAGGCAAGAGACCCAGTACTTC. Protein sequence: CSVDLVGAVRQETQYF.

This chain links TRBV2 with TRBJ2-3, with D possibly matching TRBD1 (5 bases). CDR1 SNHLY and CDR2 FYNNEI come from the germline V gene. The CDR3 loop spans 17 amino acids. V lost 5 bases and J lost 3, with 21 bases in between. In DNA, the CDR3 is TGTGCCAGCAGTTCCGGTTTGGGGCATCGACTGACAGATACGCAGTATTTT. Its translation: CASSSGLGHRLTDTQYF.

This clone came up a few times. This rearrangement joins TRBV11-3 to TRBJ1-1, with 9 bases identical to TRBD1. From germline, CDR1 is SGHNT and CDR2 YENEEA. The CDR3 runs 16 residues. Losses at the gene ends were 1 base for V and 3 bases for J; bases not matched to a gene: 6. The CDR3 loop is CASSLGADRGYTEAFF. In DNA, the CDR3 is TGTGCCAGCAGCTTAGGCGCGGACAGGGGTTACACTGAAGCTTTCTTT.

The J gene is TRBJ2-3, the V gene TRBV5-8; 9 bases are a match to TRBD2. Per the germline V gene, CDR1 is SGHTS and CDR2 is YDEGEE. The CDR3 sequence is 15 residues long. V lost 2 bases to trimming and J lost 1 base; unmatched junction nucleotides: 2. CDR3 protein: CASSFQRGGTDTQYF. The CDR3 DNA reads TGTGCCAGCAGCTTCCAGCGGGGGGGCACAGATACGCAGTATTTT.

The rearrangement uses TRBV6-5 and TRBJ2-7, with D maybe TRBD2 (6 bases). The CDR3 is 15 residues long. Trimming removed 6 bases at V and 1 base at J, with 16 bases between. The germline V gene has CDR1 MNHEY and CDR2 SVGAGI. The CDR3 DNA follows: TGTGCCAGCAGCCGTAGCGGACTCGATTCCTACGAGCAGTACTTC. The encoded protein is CASSRSGLDSYEQYF.

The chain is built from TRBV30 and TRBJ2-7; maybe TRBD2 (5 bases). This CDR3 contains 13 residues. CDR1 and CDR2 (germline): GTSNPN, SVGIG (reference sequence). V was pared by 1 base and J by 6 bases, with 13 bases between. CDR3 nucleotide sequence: TGTGCCTGGAGTGGGTACTTAGAGGGCGAGCAGTACTTC. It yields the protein CAWSGYLEGEQYF. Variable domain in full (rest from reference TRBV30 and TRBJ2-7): SQTIHQWPATLVQPVGSPLSLECTVEGTSNPNLYWYRQAAGRGLQLLFYSVGIGQISSEVPQNLSASRPQDRQFILSSKKLLLSDSGFYLCAWSGYLEGEQYFGPGTRLTVT.